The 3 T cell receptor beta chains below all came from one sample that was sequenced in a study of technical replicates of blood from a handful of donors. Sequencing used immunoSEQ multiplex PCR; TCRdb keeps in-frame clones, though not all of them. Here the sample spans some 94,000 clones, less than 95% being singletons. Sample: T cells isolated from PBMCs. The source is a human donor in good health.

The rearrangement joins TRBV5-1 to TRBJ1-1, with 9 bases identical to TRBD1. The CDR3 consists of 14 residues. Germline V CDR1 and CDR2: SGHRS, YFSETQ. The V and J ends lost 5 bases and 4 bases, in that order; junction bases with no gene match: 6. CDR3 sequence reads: CASRSRTGVTEAFF. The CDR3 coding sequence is TGCGCCAGCAGGTCCAGGACAGGGGTCACTGAAGCTTTCTTT.

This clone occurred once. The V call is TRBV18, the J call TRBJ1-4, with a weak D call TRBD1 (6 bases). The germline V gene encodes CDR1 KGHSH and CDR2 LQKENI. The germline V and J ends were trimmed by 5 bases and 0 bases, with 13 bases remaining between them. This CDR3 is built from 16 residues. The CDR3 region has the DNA TGTGCCAGCTCATCCGGACAGCAGGCAACTAATGAAAAACTGTTTTTT. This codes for CASSSGQQATNEKLFF.

The CDR3 loop reads CASSKLAGDRLTYEQYF. DNA for the CDR3: TGTGCCAGCAGTAAACTAGCGGGAGATCGCCTCACTTACGAGCAGTACTTC. The chain links TRBV27 to TRBJ2-7; 11 nucleotides line up with TRBD2. The CDR3 length is 17 residues. Losses at the gene ends were 5 bases for V and 4 bases for J; bases not matched to a gene: 13. CDR1 is MNHEY, CDR2 SMNVEV, per germline (reference sequence).